Listed below are T cell receptor beta chains from one sample, sequenced in a study of identical twins. TCRdb re-derived calls from the 5' RACE reads in MiXCR, one entry per CDR3 protein. The sample records some 440,000 distinct CDR3 sequences, 20% to 25% being singletons. In addition, the sample was reused for a study of T cells expressing NK-cell markers.

Sequenced input: CD4+ T cells sorted from blood. The receptors originated from a young woman in good health. The CDR3 runs from the conserved cysteine through the conserved F or W. The D gene is left open where the match is weak. Size values are once, few and many counts, or a class for expanded clones, and some rows have none.

v_gene: TRBV20-1
j_gene: TRBJ2-2
abundance: .
d_gene: TRBD1
CDR3nt: TGCAGTGCTGGCAGGACAGGGAACACCGGGGAGCTGTTTTTT
CDR3aa: CSAGRTGNTGELFF

v_gene: TRBV6-2/TRBV6-3
j_gene: TRBJ2-7
abundance: few
d_gene: TRBD2
CDR3nt: TGTGCCAGCAGCCGACTAGCGAACTACGAGCAGTACTTC
CDR3aa: CASSRLANYEQYF

v_gene: TRBV18
j_gene: TRBJ2-3
abundance: few
d_gene: .
CDR3nt: TGTGCCAGCTCACCACCAGGCTATATTAGCACAGATACGCAGTATTTT
CDR3aa: CASSPPGYISTDTQYF

v_gene: TRBV7-9
j_gene: TRBJ1-1
abundance: few
d_gene: .
CDR3nt: TGTGCCAGCAGCTTGGGCTTTGGGGGCACTGAAGCTTTCTTT
CDR3aa: CASSLGFGGTEAFF

v_gene: TRBV7-2
j_gene: TRBJ2-1
abundance: few
d_gene: TRBD1
CDR3nt: TGTGCCAGCAGCTTAATGGGACAGGGAAACAATGAGCAGTTCTTC
CDR3aa: CASSLMGQGNNEQFF

v_gene: TRBV19
j_gene: TRBJ2-1
abundance: .
d_gene: TRBD2
CDR3nt: TGTGCCAGTAGTATCTATCCCCAGCGGGAGGGTGAGCAGTTCTTC
CDR3aa: CASSIYPQREGEQFF

v_gene: TRBV7-2
j_gene: TRBJ2-7
abundance: few
d_gene: .
CDR3nt: TGTGCCAGCAGCTTACCCCGGGGGTCCTACGAGCAGTACTTC
CDR3aa: CASSLPRGSYEQYF

v_gene: TRBV5-1
j_gene: TRBJ1-1
abundance: few
d_gene: .
CDR3nt: TGCGCCAGCAGCTTATCTGGATGGGGGAACACTGAAGCTTTCTTT
CDR3aa: CASSLSGWGNTEAFF

v_gene: TRBV5-1
j_gene: TRBJ2-1
abundance: .
d_gene: .
CDR3nt: TGCGCCAGCAGCATCCGAGGGGGAGGCAATGAGCAGTTCTTC
CDR3aa: CASSIRGGGNEQFF

v_gene: TRBV5-1
j_gene: TRBJ2-7
abundance: few
d_gene: TRBD1
CDR3nt: TGCGCCAGCAGCTTGGCCGGACAGGACTACGAGCAGTACTTC
CDR3aa: CASSLAGQDYEQYF

v_gene: TRBV21-1
j_gene: TRBJ2-2
abundance: .
d_gene: .
CDR3nt: TGTGCCAGCAGCAAAGGGCGTCAGGGATCGAACACCGGGGAGCTGTTTTTT
CDR3aa: CASSKGRQGSNTGELFF

v_gene: TRBV20-1
j_gene: TRBJ2-1
abundance: few
d_gene: TRBD1
CDR3nt: TGCAGTGCGCCGACAGGGAACTACAATGAGCAGTTCTTC
CDR3aa: CSAPTGNYNEQFF

v_gene: TRBV6-5
j_gene: TRBJ2-7
abundance: .
d_gene: .
CDR3nt: TGTGCCAGCAGTGACGCATCCGAGCAGTACTTC
CDR3aa: CASSDASEQYF

v_gene: TRBV12-3/TRBV12-4
j_gene: TRBJ2-5
abundance: few
d_gene: .
CDR3nt: TGTGCCAGCAGTGACACAGACCAAGAGACCCAGTACTTC
CDR3aa: CASSDTDQETQYF

v_gene: TRBV12-3/TRBV12-4
j_gene: TRBJ1-5
abundance: few
d_gene: TRBD1
CDR3nt: TGTGCCAGCACCCCGGACAGGGGGAATCAGCCCCAGCATTTT
CDR3aa: CASTPDRGNQPQHF

v_gene: TRBV6-5
j_gene: TRBJ2-1
abundance: .
d_gene: TRBD1
CDR3nt: TGTGCCAGCAGTTTCACAGGGGTCTACAATGAGCAGTTCTTC
CDR3aa: CASSFTGVYNEQFF

v_gene: TRBV6-6
j_gene: TRBJ1-4
abundance: many
d_gene: .
CDR3nt: TGTGCCAGCAGTTATGCGAGGGATGAAAAACTGTTTTTT
CDR3aa: CASSYARDEKLFF

v_gene: TRBV29-1
j_gene: TRBJ2-7
abundance: few
d_gene: .
CDR3nt: TGCAGCGTCGCGAATGCCGGGACCCAGCTAATCCAGCAGTACTTC
CDR3aa: CSVANAGTQLIQQYF

v_gene: TRBV6-4
j_gene: TRBJ1-6
abundance: few
d_gene: .
CDR3nt: TGTGCCAGCAGGCTGGACGGGGATTCACCCCTCCACTTT
CDR3aa: CASRLDGDSPLHF

v_gene: TRBV7-2
j_gene: TRBJ2-7
abundance: few
d_gene: .
CDR3nt: TGTGCCAGCAGTTCCCCCAGCTCCTACGAGCAGTACTTC
CDR3aa: CASSSPSSYEQYF

v_gene: TRBV11-2
j_gene: TRBJ2-1
abundance: .
d_gene: TRBD2
CDR3nt: TGTGCCAGCAGCTTAGGAGAGGGGACTAGCGGGTACAATGAGCAGTTCTTC
CDR3aa: CASSLGEGTSGYNEQFF

v_gene: TRBV6-2/TRBV6-3
j_gene: TRBJ2-7
abundance: .
d_gene: .
CDR3nt: TGTGCCAGCAGTCCCCAGCGGGTTTGGATGCCCTACGAGCAGTACTTC
CDR3aa: CASSPQRVWMPYEQYF

v_gene: TRBV20-1
j_gene: TRBJ2-1
abundance: .
d_gene: .
CDR3nt: TGCAGTGCTGACGTCCGGGCGGTCCTCAACTACGATGAGCAGTTCTTC
CDR3aa: CSADVRAVLNYDEQFF

v_gene: TRBV10-2
j_gene: TRBJ2-7
abundance: .
d_gene: TRBD2
CDR3nt: TGCGCCAGCAGAGTAGCGGGGAACTACGAGCAGTACTTC
CDR3aa: CASRVAGNYEQYF

v_gene: TRBV19
j_gene: TRBJ2-1
abundance: few
d_gene: .
CDR3nt: TGTGCCAGTATGAGGGGGATCAATGAGCAGTTCTTC
CDR3aa: CASMRGINEQFF

v_gene: TRBV5-1
j_gene: TRBJ1-1
abundance: few
d_gene: TRBD1
CDR3nt: TGCGCCAGCAGCCTAAACCAGACAGGGGTGAACACTGAAGCTTTCTTT
CDR3aa: CASSLNQTGVNTEAFF

v_gene: TRBV27
j_gene: TRBJ2-7
abundance: .
d_gene: TRBD1
CDR3nt: TGTGCCAGCAGTGAAGACAGGGGGCGCGAGCAGTACTTC
CDR3aa: CASSEDRGREQYF

v_gene: TRBV30
j_gene: TRBJ1-6
abundance: .
d_gene: .
CDR3nt: TGTGCCTGGAGTTCGTCTGGTGCTTCACCCCTCCACTTT
CDR3aa: CAWSSSGASPLHF

v_gene: TRBV12-3/TRBV12-4
j_gene: TRBJ1-4
abundance: few
d_gene: TRBD1
CDR3nt: TGTGCCAGCAGCCGCCCACCAGGACAGGGCGGAGAAAAACTGTTTTTT
CDR3aa: CASSRPPGQGGEKLFF

v_gene: TRBV5-1
j_gene: TRBJ2-1
abundance: .
d_gene: .
CDR3nt: TGCGCCAGTTGCGCTGTAGTTTCCTCCTACAATGAGCAGTTCTTC
CDR3aa: CASCAVVSSYNEQFF

v_gene: TRBV6-2/TRBV6-3
j_gene: TRBJ2-7
abundance: few
d_gene: TRBD2
CDR3nt: TGTGCCAGCGAGGAAGGCGGGAGGCACTACGAGCAGTACTTC
CDR3aa: CASEEGGRHYEQYF

v_gene: TRBV6-2/TRBV6-3
j_gene: TRBJ2-1
abundance: many
d_gene: .
CDR3nt: TGTGCCAGCAGCCCCCGCAATGAGCAGTTCTTC
CDR3aa: CASSPRNEQFF

v_gene: TRBV5-1
j_gene: TRBJ2-5
abundance: .
d_gene: TRBD2
CDR3nt: TGCGCCAGCAGGCCTAGCGGGATTCAAGAGACCCAGTACTTC
CDR3aa: CASRPSGIQETQYF

v_gene: TRBV3-1
j_gene: TRBJ1-2
abundance: .
d_gene: TRBD1
CDR3nt: TGTGCCAGCAGCCAAGCGGACAGGGGTTTCTACACCTTC
CDR3aa: CASSQADRGFYTF

v_gene: TRBV10-3
j_gene: TRBJ1-2
abundance: few
d_gene: .
CDR3nt: TGTGCCATCAGTGAATTCCCCGGGAGGTACGCTAACTATGGCTACACCTTC
CDR3aa: CAISEFPGRYANYGYTF

v_gene: TRBV29-1
j_gene: TRBJ2-7
abundance: .
d_gene: .
CDR3nt: TGCAGCGCCAGTCTCGGGAGTAACGAGCAGTACTTC
CDR3aa: CSASLGSNEQYF

v_gene: TRBV20-1
j_gene: TRBJ1-1
abundance: .
d_gene: .
CDR3nt: TGCAGTGTTCAAAGTACGGGGAACACTGAAGCTTTCTTT
CDR3aa: CSVQSTGNTEAFF

v_gene: TRBV9
j_gene: TRBJ1-6
abundance: .
d_gene: .
CDR3nt: TGTGCCAGCAGCACCCTGGGGTCACCCCTCCACTTT
CDR3aa: CASSTLGSPLHF

v_gene: TRBV3-1
j_gene: TRBJ2-1
abundance: .
d_gene: TRBD2
CDR3nt: TGTGCCAGCAGCAGTGGTAGCGGGGGCCTGAGCTCCTACAATGAGCAGTTCTTC
CDR3aa: CASSSGSGGLSSYNEQFF

v_gene: TRBV5-6
j_gene: TRBJ2-3
abundance: few
d_gene: TRBD2
CDR3nt: TGTGCCAGCAGCTTGGCTCCGGGACTAGCGGGGGGCGCCGGGCAGTATTTT
CDR3aa: CASSLAPGLAGGAGQYF

v_gene: TRBV10-2
j_gene: TRBJ1-1
abundance: .
d_gene: .
CDR3nt: TGCGCCAGCAGTGAGTCGAGAGGGAAGAACACTGAAGCTTTCTTT
CDR3aa: CASSESRGKNTEAFF

v_gene: TRBV11-3
j_gene: TRBJ2-3
abundance: few
d_gene: .
CDR3nt: TGTGCCAGCAGCTTAGACAGGGACACAGATACGCAGTATTTT
CDR3aa: CASSLDRDTDTQYF

v_gene: TRBV7-2
j_gene: TRBJ2-3
abundance: .
d_gene: TRBD2
CDR3nt: TGTGCCAGCAAAGCGCGGGGGGGAATAGATACGCAGTATTTT
CDR3aa: CASKARGGIDTQYF

v_gene: TRBV20-1
j_gene: TRBJ2-2
abundance: .
d_gene: TRBD2
CDR3nt: TGCAGTGCTAGCGGGGCGGGAGAGGGTACCGGGGAGCTGTTTTTT
CDR3aa: CSASGAGEGTGELFF

v_gene: TRBV18
j_gene: TRBJ1-3
abundance: .
d_gene: .
CDR3nt: TGTGCCAGCTCACCACAGGCACACTCTGGAAACACCATATATTTT
CDR3aa: CASSPQAHSGNTIYF

v_gene: TRBV7-8
j_gene: TRBJ1-5
abundance: .
d_gene: .
CDR3nt: TGTGCCAGCAGCCTTCTAGGCAGACCCCAGCATTTT
CDR3aa: CASSLLGRPQHF

v_gene: TRBV12-3/TRBV12-4
j_gene: TRBJ1-1
abundance: .
d_gene: .
CDR3nt: TGTGCCAGCAGTCTGCTGGCGGGGCTCAAGACTGAAGCTTTCTTT
CDR3aa: CASSLLAGLKTEAFF

v_gene: TRBV5-1
j_gene: TRBJ2-7
abundance: few
d_gene: TRBD1
CDR3nt: TGCGCCAGCAGCCGTAACGGGGACAGACCGCTTTACGAGCAGTACTTC
CDR3aa: CASSRNGDRPLYEQYF